These 18 T cell receptor beta chains were all obtained from the same sample, sequenced in a study of blood T cell repertoires in COVID-19. Measured with immunoSEQ multiplex PCR; TCRdb has only the in-frame clones, and not every one. The table includes 270,000 or so clones, about four fifths detected once. Sequencing was done on a sample of peripheral blood. All receptors come from an older woman with active or convalescent COVID-19.

The genes are TRBV5-1 and TRBJ1-2, with TRBD1 matching 8 bases. V shed 4 bases, J shed 2 bases, and the junction held 4 bases outside the gene matches. The germline V gene has CDR1 SGHRS and CDR2 YFSETQ. The CDR3 length is 14 residues. DNA for the CDR3: TGCGCCAGCAGCCTGGACAGGGCCAACTATGGCTACACCTTC. Its translation: CASSLDRANYGYTF.

The chain combines TRBV7-6 with TRBJ2-3; a weak D match, TRBD2 (7 bases). Trimming took off 5 bases at V and 4 bases at J, with 19 bases between the two ends. Germline loops: CDR1 SGHVS, CDR2 FNYEAQ. The CDR3 is 16 amino acids. The CDR3 DNA sequence: TGTGCCAGCAGCCCGAGGGGGAGGGGGTCATCAGATACGCAGTATTTT. Translation gives CASSPRGRGSSDTQYF.

The chain uses TRBV29-1 and TRBJ1-2; D is possibly TRBD1 (6 bases). This CDR3 is 12 amino acids long. Deletions cut 4 bases from V and 6 bases from J, with 12 bases between. Germline V gene sequence: CDR1 SQVTM, CDR2 ANQGSEA. CDR3 loop: CSVAQGGHGYTF. The CDR3 DNA is TGCAGCGTTGCACAGGGCGGTCATGGCTACACCTTC.

The rearrangement links TRBV7-9 to TRBJ2-2; the match to TRBD1 covers 10 bases. The CDR3 is 15 amino acids. Germline CDR1 and CDR2: SEHNR and FQNEAQ (reference sequence). Trimming cost V 3 bases and J 6 bases; bases outside gene matches: 4. In DNA form, the CDR3 reads TGTGCCAGCAGCTTGGTCGGGACAGGGGCCGGGGAGCTGTTTTTT. This translates into CASSLVGTGAGELFF.

The V and J genes are TRBV29-1 and TRBJ1-6; 10 bases are shared with TRBD1. The CDR3 is 17 residues long. Trimming removed 7 bases from V and 5 bases from J; junction bases left unmatched: 14. Germline CDR1 reads SQVTM; CDR2 reads ANQGSEA. CDR3 protein: CSARTGGSYSDNSPLHF. In DNA, the CDR3 is TGCAGCGCCAGGACAGGGGGAAGCTATAGCGATAATTCACCCCTCCACTTT.

The chain links TRBV19 to TRBJ2-5, with D tentatively TRBD1 (6 bases). The germline V gene has CDR1 LNHDA and CDR2 SQIVND (reference sequence). This CDR3 is 13 amino acids long. V gave up 7 bases and J gave up 6 bases, with 15 bases separating them. This CDR3 is CASMRTGRKTQYF. CDR3 in DNA: TGTGCCAGTATGCGAACAGGGCGAAAGACCCAGTACTTC. Supplemented by reference TRBV19 and TRBJ2-5, the full variable domain reads DGGITQSPKYLFRKEGQNVTLSCEQNLNHDAMYWYRQDPGQGLRLIYYSQIVNDFQKGDIAEGYSVSREKKESFPLTVTSAQKNPTAFYLCASMRTGRKTQYFGPGTRLLVL.

This clone showed up just once. This rearrangement joins TRBV30 to TRBJ1-1, with 7 bases lining up with TRBD1. The CDR3 contains 13 residues. With 7 bases clipped from V and 0 bases from J, the junction kept 5 bases outside the gene matches. Germline CDR1 reads GTSNPN; CDR2 reads SVGIG (reference sequence). CDR3 nucleotide sequence: TGTGCCTACTGGGACAGCATGAACACTGAAGCTTTCTTT. This sequence encodes CAYWDSMNTEAFF.

The V and J genes are TRBV5-1 and TRBJ2-3; 9 bases line up with TRBD2. This CDR3 region has 16 residues. After removal of 0 bases from V and 0 bases from J, the junction contained 2 bases not matched to a gene. Germline V gives CDR1 SGHRS, CDR2 YFSETQ. DNA of the CDR3: TGCGCCAGCAGCTTGGGCGGGGGGGCTAGCACAGATACGCAGTATTTT. Amino acid sequence: CASSLGGGASTDTQYF.

This clone was counted a single time. The chain is built from TRBV7-2 and TRBJ1-5; D is uncertain. V gave up 6 bases and J gave up 3 bases, with 12 bases separating them. The CDR3 is made up of 14 amino acids. Germline V gene lookup returns CDR1 SGHTA and CDR2 FQGNSA. CDR3 in DNA: TGTGCCAGCAGTCAACTGGTGTTCAATCAGCCCCAGCATTTT. Its translation is CASSQLVFNQPQHF.

This sequence joins TRBV28 and TRBJ2-5; D is ambiguous. V dropped 8 bases and J dropped 3 bases, with 16 bases sitting between them. There are 14 residues in the CDR3. Per the germline V gene, CDR1 is MDHEN and CDR2 is SYDVKM. CDR3 sequence: CASRTMASKETQYF. The CDR3 nucleotides read TGTGCCAGCCGCACAATGGCCTCCAAAGAGACCCAGTACTTC.

The rearrangement joins TRBV6-2 or TRBV6-3 to TRBJ1-1, with 8 positions matching TRBD1. This CDR3 spans 18 amino acids. Trimming removed 5 bases from V and 1 base from J; junction bases left unmatched: 15. In germline, CDR1 is MNHEY, CDR2 SVGEGT. CDR3 residues: CASSPLFPPGTGNTEAFF. The CDR3 nucleotides read TGTGCCAGCAGTCCCCTATTCCCCCCCGGGACAGGGAACACTGAAGCTTTCTTT.

This sequence joins TRBV7-2 and TRBJ1-6, with a possible D match to TRBD1 (5 bases). The V end was cut by 5 bases, the J end by 7 bases, with 15 bases between. The CDR3 sequence is 15 residues long. From germline, CDR1 is SGHTA and CDR2 FQGNSA. The CDR3 region is CASSPTGARNSPLHF. As DNA, the CDR3 is TGTGCCAGCAGCCCTACTGGGGCCCGAAATTCACCCCTCCACTTT.

The chain uses TRBV19 and TRBJ2-2, with TRBD1 matching 9 bases. V lost 6 bases and J lost 3; bases outside the gene matches: 5. The CDR3 is 15 amino acids. The germline CDR1 and CDR2 sequences are LNHDA and SQIVND (reference sequence). Here the CDR3 reads CASRRGQGHTGELFF. The CDR3 nucleotides are TGTGCCAGTAGGAGGGGACAGGGCCACACCGGGGAGCTGTTTTTT.

This rearrangement joins TRBV5-3 to TRBJ1-2; D is undetermined. TRBV5-3 is an ORF, and what it does is uncertain. Trimming pared 4 bases from V and 2 bases from J, leaving 18 bases between. CDR3 length: 16 residues. The CDR3 DNA follows: TGTGCCAGAAGCACTGACCCACAGATTCCGAACTATGGCTACACCTTC. Protein: CARSTDPQIPNYGYTF.

V usage is TRBV6-6 and J usage is TRBJ1-1; D gene ambiguous. V was cut by 5 bases and J by 1 base, with 17 bases left in between. The CDR3 contains 16 residues. Per the germline V gene, CDR1 is MNHNY and CDR2 is SVGAGI (reference sequence). The CDR3 loop is CASSRPLRITNTEAFF. CDR3 nucleotides: TGTGCCAGCAGTCGACCTCTCAGGATAACGAACACTGAAGCTTTCTTT.

The genes are TRBV5-1 and TRBJ2-3; D is possibly TRBD2 (5 bases). Germline-derived CDR1 and CDR2 are SGHRS and YFSETQ. V dropped 0 bases and J dropped 0 bases, with 14 bases sitting between them. The CDR3 totals 17 residues. CDR3 nucleotides: TGCGCCAGCAGCTTGGCCGGGGAGCCCCTTAGCACAGATACGCAGTATTTT. Encoded protein: CASSLAGEPLSTDTQYF.

The chain is built from TRBV27 and TRBJ1-1, with D perhaps matching TRBD1 (6 bases). The V gene lost 3 bases and the J gene lost 7 bases, with 15 bases spanning the gap. The CDR3 extends over 14 amino acids. Germline assignment: CDR1 MNHEY and CDR2 SMNVEV (reference sequence). The CDR3 DNA reads TGTGCCAGCAGTTTCTTAGGGGGAGGGAGTGAAGCTTTCTTT. Its translation is CASSFLGGGSEAFF.

V gene TRBV6-6 combines with J gene TRBJ2-3; 8 bases agree with TRBD2. J lost 5 bases, V lost 5 bases, and 9 bases had no gene match. Per germline, CDR1 MNHNY and CDR2 SVGAGI (reference sequence). The CDR3 runs to 15 residues. The CDR3 region is CASSQGGGRGDTQYF. The CDR3 DNA is TGTGCCAGCAGTCAAGGCGGGGGGCGTGGAGATACGCAGTATTTT.